This is a list of T cell receptor beta chains from one sample in a study of spatial heterogeneity in lung cancer. Each CDR3 protein gets one entry after TCRdb re-called the 5' RACE reads with MiXCR. The table has 95,000 to 130,000 distinct CDR3 sequences, 9% to 15% seen once. This specimen was PBMCs, taken at follow-up. These receptor sequences come from a male donor with early-stage non-small cell lung cancer. Both conserved end residues are part of each CDR3. D genes are given only for firm matches. Expanded clones are given a class, and other clones once, few, many or no size at all.

abundance	j_gene	v_gene	d_gene	CDR3nt	CDR3aa
few	TRBJ1-1	TRBV7-9	.	TGTGCCAGCAGCCTAACCCCTGGCCTCCACACTGAAGCTTTCTTT	CASSLTPGLHTEAFF
.	TRBJ2-1	TRBV5-5	.	TGTGCCAGCAGCTTGCTCCGGGCCAGAAACAATGAGCAGTTCTTC	CASSLLRARNNEQFF
few	TRBJ2-1	TRBV5-1	.	TGCGCCAGCAGCCGTTGGGACGTCTCCTACAATGAGCAGTTCTTC	CASSRWDVSYNEQFF
.	TRBJ1-2	TRBV5-5	TRBD1	TGTGCCAGCAGCTTAGGGCAGGGGGCTCCTGGCTACACCTTC	CASSLGQGAPGYTF
many	TRBJ2-3	TRBV10-3	TRBD1	TGTGCCACCCTTGGCGGGACAGGGGGGACAGATACGCAGTATTTT	CATLGGTGGTDTQYF
few	TRBJ2-1	TRBV4-1	.	TGCGCCAGCAGCCAAGGAAGTTCGCGAAGCTCCTACAATGAGCAGTTCTTC	CASSQGSSRSSYNEQFF
many	TRBJ1-2	TRBV28	TRBD1	TGTGCCAGCAGTTTCTTGACAGGGAAGAAGGATGGCTACACCTTC	CASSFLTGKKDGYTF
.	TRBJ2-5	TRBV10-3	TRBD1	TGTGCCATCAGTCCGGGACAGGCAGAGACCCAGTACTTC	CAISPGQAETQYF
many	TRBJ2-1	TRBV20-1	.	TGCAGTGGGGCTAGAAAGAACAATGAGCAGTTCTTC	CSGARKNNEQFF
many	TRBJ1-2	TRBV3-1	.	TGTGCCAGCAGCCCCTTCTCTGGGGGCGCCTTGGATGGCTACACCTTC	CASSPFSGGALDGYTF
few	TRBJ1-5	TRBV7-8	.	TGTGCCAGCAGCTTAGGTAGGGTTCCCCGACAGCCCCAGCATTTT	CASSLGRVPRQPQHF
many	TRBJ2-7	TRBV30	TRBD1	TGTGCCTGGAGAAGGGCAGGGACAGGGTACCACGAGCAGTACTTC	CAWRRAGTGYHEQYF